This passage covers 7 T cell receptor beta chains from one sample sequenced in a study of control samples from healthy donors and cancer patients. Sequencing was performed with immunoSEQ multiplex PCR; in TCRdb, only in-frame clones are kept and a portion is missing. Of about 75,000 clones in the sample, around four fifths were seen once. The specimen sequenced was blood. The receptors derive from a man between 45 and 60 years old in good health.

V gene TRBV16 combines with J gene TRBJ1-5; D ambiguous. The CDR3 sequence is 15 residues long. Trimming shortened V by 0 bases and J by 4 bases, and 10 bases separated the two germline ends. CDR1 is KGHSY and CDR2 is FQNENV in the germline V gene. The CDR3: CASSQSLTANQPQHF. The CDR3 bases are TGTGCCAGCAGCCAATCGCTTACGGCTAATCAGCCCCAGCATTTT.

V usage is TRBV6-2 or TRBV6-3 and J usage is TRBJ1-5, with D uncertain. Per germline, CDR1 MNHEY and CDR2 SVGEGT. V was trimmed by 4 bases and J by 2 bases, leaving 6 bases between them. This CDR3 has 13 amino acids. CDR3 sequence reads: CASSSWGNQPQHF. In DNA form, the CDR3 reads TGTGCCAGCAGTTCCTGGGGCAATCAGCCCCAGCATTTT.

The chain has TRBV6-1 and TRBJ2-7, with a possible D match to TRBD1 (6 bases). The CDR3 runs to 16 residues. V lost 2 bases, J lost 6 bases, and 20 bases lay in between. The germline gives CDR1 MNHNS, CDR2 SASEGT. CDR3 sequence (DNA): TGTGCCAGCAGTGAATCGAGCCCGACAGGATCCGGCGAGCAGTACTTC. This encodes CASSESSPTGSGEQYF.

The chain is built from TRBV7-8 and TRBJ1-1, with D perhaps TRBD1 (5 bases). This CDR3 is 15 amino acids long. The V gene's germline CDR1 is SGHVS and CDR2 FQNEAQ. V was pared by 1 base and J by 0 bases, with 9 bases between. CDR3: CASSLGRQLNTEAFF. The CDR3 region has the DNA TGTGCCAGCAGCTTAGGTAGACAGCTGAACACTGAAGCTTTCTTT.

CDR3 in DNA: TGTGCCAGCAGCTATCCCGATGTCGATGAGCAGTTCTTC. This encodes CASSYPDVDEQFF. The chain combines TRBV7-9 with TRBJ2-1; the D is unclear. CDR3 size: 13 residues. Germline loops: CDR1 SEHNR, CDR2 FQNEAQ (reference sequence). Trimming took 4 bases from V and 8 from J, leaving 12 bases between them.

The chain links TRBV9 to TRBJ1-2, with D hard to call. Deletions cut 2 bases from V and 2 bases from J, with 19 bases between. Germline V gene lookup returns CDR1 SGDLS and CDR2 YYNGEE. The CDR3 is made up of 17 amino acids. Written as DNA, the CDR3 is TGTGCCAGCAGCGTTGAACCGGACCTACCAAGGAACTATGGCTACACCTTC. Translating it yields CASSVEPDLPRNYGYTF.

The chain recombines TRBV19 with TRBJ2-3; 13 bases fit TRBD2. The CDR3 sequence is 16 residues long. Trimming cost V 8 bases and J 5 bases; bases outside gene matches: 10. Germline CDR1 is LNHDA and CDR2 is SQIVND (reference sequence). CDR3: CASRARLAGGVDTQYF. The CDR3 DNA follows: TGTGCCAGTCGTGCTCGACTAGCGGGAGGAGTAGATACGCAGTATTTT. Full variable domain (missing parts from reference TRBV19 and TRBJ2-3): DGGITQSPKYLFRKEGQNVTLSCEQNLNHDAMYWYRQDPGQGLRLIYYSQIVNDFQKGDIAEGYSVSREKKESFPLTVTSAQKNPTAFYLCASRARLAGGVDTQYFGPGTRLTVL.